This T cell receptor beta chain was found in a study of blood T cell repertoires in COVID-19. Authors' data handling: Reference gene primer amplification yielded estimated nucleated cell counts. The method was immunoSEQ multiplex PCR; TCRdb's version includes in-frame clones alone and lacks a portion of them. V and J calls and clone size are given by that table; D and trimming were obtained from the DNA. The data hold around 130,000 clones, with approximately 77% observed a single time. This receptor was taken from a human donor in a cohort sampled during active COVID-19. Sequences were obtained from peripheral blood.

The DNA for the CDR3 is TGTGCCAGCGGTGAACAGGGGAACACTGAAGCTTTCTTT. This encodes CASGEQGNTEAFF. V and J are TRBV12-3 or TRBV12-4 and TRBJ1-1, with D possibly TRBD1 on 6 matching bases. This CDR3 is 13 amino acids long. The V gene lost 8 bases and the J gene lost 1 base, with 11 bases spanning the gap.